Below, 27 T cell receptor beta chains from the same sample are listed, as sequenced in a study of tumor-infiltrating lymphocytes in primary liver carcinoma. The source material, 20-30 mg of unsorted bulk tissue, was used to co-extract RNA and DNA. Total RNA amounting to around 530 ng was the source from which TCR beta cDNA was made with a constant-region primer. Slightly modified ARM-PCR served as the procedure for the TCR beta libraries. These libraries came from three rounds of nested multiplex PCR. It was with TRBV1-TRBV30 forward primers and a C-beta reverse primer that the first two PCR rounds were run, at around 9 cycles each. TCRdb re-called the multiplex PCR reads with MiXCR, one entry per CDR3 protein. The sample contains roughly 120,000 distinct CDR3 sequences, 60% to 70% of which appear only once. What was sequenced was liver tumor tissue from sampling region 1. Subset of the sample: tumor region T1, superior pole. These receptors were taken from a woman aged 55 to 70 with primary liver carcinoma and hepatitis B virus infection.

About this clonotype itself: One base away lies a much larger clone, so this may be a sequencing read error. V gene TRBV6-5 combines with J gene TRBJ2-3; 7 bases agree with TRBD1. Germline CDR1 is MNHEY and CDR2 is SVGAGI. The CDR3 spans 16 residues. In nucleotides, the CDR3 is TGTGCCAGCAGCCGCCTTCGGACAGGTAGCACAGATGCGCAGTATTTT. Translating gives CASSRLRTGSTDAQYF.

This clonotype has at least ten counts. This rearrangement joins TRBV11-2 to TRBJ2-1, with 8 bases matching TRBD2. The junction had 11 bases not matched to a gene; V was cut back by 5 bases and J by 11 bases. The CDR3 spans 14 residues. Germline loops: CDR1 SGHAT, CDR2 FQNNGV. CDR3 loop: CASSPPGVAGKQFF. CDR3 nucleotide sequence: TGTGCCAGCAGCCCCCCGGGGGTAGCGGGGAAGCAGTTCTTC.

Turning to this clonotype: The conserved closing phenylalanine or tryptophan is absent in this CDR3, likely reflecting a read error. The DNA is omitted, as the CDR3 cannot be located on it reliably, and the CDR3 follows TCRdb's listing. CDR3 loop: CASSLDGWGHDIKYL. The gene calls are TRBV11-2 and TRBJ2-4; the table's TRBD1 call for D was not verified on the DNA. CDR1 and CDR2 (germline): SGHAT, FQNNGV. Including both end residues, the CDR3 is 15 amino acids long.

In its sample, this clonotype was seen a few times. This sequence may be a read error, since a much larger clone differs from it by one base. This rearrangement joins TRBV12-3 or TRBV12-4 to TRBJ1-2; D not certain. The CDR3 spans 12 residues. The CDR3 DNA reads as TGTGCCAACAGTTTAGAGGGTACTGGCTACACCTTC. This sequence encodes CANSLEGTGYTF.

The chain combines TRBV5-4 with TRBJ2-7; D not resolved. CDR3 length: 12 amino acids. Germline CDR1 SGHNT, CDR2 YYREEE (reference sequence). The ends were cut back, 2 bases at V and 2 bases at J, with 5 bases in the middle. The CDR3 DNA reads as TGTGCCAGCAGCTTCGGACCCTACGAGCAGTACTTC. Translated: CASSFGPYEQYF.

About this clonotype: A read error may be the cause here, since a much bigger clone is one base away. The chain uses TRBV12-3 or TRBV12-4 and TRBJ1-1; 8 nucleotides match TRBD1. The CDR3 is 14 amino acids. The CDR3: CASTRQGLNSEAFF. DNA for the CDR3: TGTGCCAGCACCAGACAGGGGTTGAACAGTGAAGCTTTCTTT.

This clonotype occurred a few times. The V and J genes are TRBV28 and TRBJ2-1; 10 nucleotides agree with TRBD2. This CDR3 has 19 residues. Losses at the gene ends were 5 bases for V and 0 bases for J; bases not matched to a gene: 13. Germline assignment: CDR1 MDHEN and CDR2 SYDVKM. The CDR3 sequence is CASSLNTRTSGVSYNEQFF. CDR3 DNA: TGTGCCAGCAGTCTCAACACCAGGACTAGCGGCGTCTCCTACAATGAGCAGTTCTTC.

This clonotype was seen only once. A much larger clone is a single base away; this may be a read error. The gene calls are TRBV13 and TRBJ2-6; TRBD1 agrees at 8 bases. Germline CDR1 is PRHDT and CDR2 is FYEKMQ (reference sequence). This CDR3 is 18 amino acids long. The trim removed 1 base at V and 3 bases at J, leaving 8 bases unmatched. CDR3 sequence: CASSLVRTGMVGANVLTF. DNA of the CDR3: TGTGCCAGCAGCTTAGTGCGGACAGGGATGGTTGGGGCCAACGTCCTGACTTTC. Complete variable domain (other parts from reference TRBV13 and TRBJ2-6): AAGVIQSPRHLIKEKRETATLKCYPIPRHDTVYWYQQGPGQDPQFLISFYEKMQSDKGSIPDRFSAQQFSDYHSELNMSSLELGDSALYFCASSLVRTGMVGANVLTFGAGSRLTVL.

This clonotype was detected many times. J is TRBJ1-1 and V is TRBV12-3 or TRBV12-4, with D maybe TRBD1 (5 bases). The CDR3 consists of 12 residues. Trimming shortened V by 10 bases and J by 3 bases, and 12 bases separated the two germline ends. CDR3 in amino acids: CATRTPDTEAFF. The CDR3 coding sequence is TGTGCCACCCGGACACCCGACACTGAAGCTTTCTTT.

Comment on this clonotype: A much bigger clone sits one base away, suggesting this may be a read error. V usage is TRBV29-1 and J usage is TRBJ1-1; 7 bases agree with TRBD1. This CDR3 is 14 amino acids long. Trimming at V came to 8 bases and at J to 0 bases, leaving 9 bases not matched to a gene. CDR1 SQVTM and CDR2 ANQGSEA come from the germline V gene. The CDR3: CSFVRGQLNTEAFF. The CDR3 DNA is TGCAGCTTTGTGAGGGGGCAGCTGAACACTGAAGCTTTCTTT. Full variable domain (outside the CDR3, taken from reference TRBV29-1 and TRBJ1-1): SAVISQKPSRDICQRGTSLTIQCQVDSQVTMMFWYRQQPGQSLTLIATANQGSEATYESGFVIDKFPISRPNLTFSTLTVSNMSPEDSSIYLCSFVRGQLNTEAFFGQGTRLTVV.

The sample holds one count of this clonotype. This clone may be a read error of a much larger clone one base away. This rearrangement joins TRBV4-1 to TRBJ2-2; TRBD2 matches 8 bases. Unmatched junction bases numbered 16, after V lost 6 bases and J lost 7 bases. The germline V gene has CDR1 MGHRA and CDR2 YSYEKL. This CDR3 comprises 17 residues. The CDR3 sequence is CASRSVVREGHCGELFF. The DNA for the CDR3 is TGCGCCAGCAGATCAGTCGTACGGGAGGGCCATTGCGGGGAGCTGTTTTTT.

Comment on this clonotype: This may come from a read error, since a much larger clone is one base off. Given the absence of the conserved phenylalanine or tryptophan at the CDR3 end, a read error is likely. This chain joins TRBV29-1 and TRBJ2-1; unclear D gene. Trimming pared 7 bases from V and 6 bases from J, leaving 10 bases between. The CDR3 is 11 amino acids. Germline-derived CDR1 and CDR2 are SQVTM and ANQGSEA. CDR3 bases: TGCAGCGCCCGAGAACCCAATGAGCAGTTCTCC. Translating gives CSAREPNEQFS.

The CDR3 reads CASSSDSAGTEAFF. As DNA, the CDR3 is TGTGCCAGCAGCTCGGACAGTGCTGGTACTGAAGCTTTCTTT. J is TRBJ1-1 and V is TRBV5-6, with a tentative D call TRBD1 (6 bases). Germline V gene data show CDR1 as SGHDT and CDR2 as YYEEEE. This CDR3 contains 14 residues. Trimming cost V 3 bases and J 5 bases, with 14 bases left between them. The full variable domain, with the rest looked up from reference TRBV5-6 and TRBJ1-1, is DAGVTQSPTHLIKTRGQQVTLRCSPKSGHDTVSWYQQALGQGPQFIFQYYEEEERQRGNFPDRFSGHQFPNYSSELNVNALLLGDSALYLCASSSDSAGTEAFFGQGTRLTVV.

In its sample, this clonotype was seen a few times. The chain carries TRBV28 and TRBJ1-1; D uncertain. Germline CDR1 reads MDHEN; CDR2 reads SYDVKM. Trimming pared 6 bases from V and 8 bases from J, leaving 7 bases between. This CDR3 is built from 10 residues. CDR3 coding DNA: TGTGCCAGCAGGCGACGGGAAGCTTTCTTT. Translated, it gives CASRRREAFF.

This clonotype was seen a handful of times. The chain has TRBV7-9 and TRBJ2-7; a weak D match, TRBD1 (5 bases). The ends were cut back, 5 bases at V and 4 bases at J, with 9 bases in the middle. CDR1 and CDR2 from the germline V gene are SEHNR and FQNEAQ (reference sequence). The CDR3 runs 12 residues. The CDR3 DNA reads as TGTGCCAGCAGCACGCAGGGTTACGAGCAGTACTTC. Translation: CASSTQGYEQYF. The entire variable domain, with the rest obtained from reference TRBV7-9 and TRBJ2-7, is as follows: DTGVSQNPRHKITKRGQNVTFRCDPISEHNRLYWYRQTLGQGPEFLTYFQNEAQLEKSRLLSDRFSAERPKGSFSTLEIQRTEQGDSAMYLCASSTQGYEQYFGPGTRLTVT.

Details on this clonotype: The junction departs from germline at one end; a sequencing error may be responsible. This chain links TRBV29-1 with TRBJ1-2; 10 bases are a match to TRBD1. The germline V gene has CDR1 SQVTM and CDR2 ANQGSEA. The CDR3 length is 18 residues. The CDR3 reads CSVPSPRDRGGGNYGYTF. For the CDR3, the DNA is TGCAGCGTTCCCTCCCCCCGGGACAGGGGAGGGGGGAACTATGGCTACACATTC.

This clonotype was observed a few times. This chain joins TRBV4-1 and TRBJ2-2, with 8 bases fitting TRBD2. This CDR3 contains 17 residues. V shed 7 bases and J 8 bases; nucleotides not matched to a gene: 18. The germline V gene encodes CDR1 MGHRA and CDR2 YSYEKL. CDR3 coding DNA: TGCGCCAGCAACCATTCTTCCGGGACTAGAGCCACTGGGGAGCTGTTTTTT. This sequence encodes CASNHSSGTRATGELFF.

This clonotype was seen many times. The chain recombines TRBV11-1 with TRBJ2-7; unclear D gene. This CDR3 has 14 residues. Germline V CDR1 and CDR2: SGHAT, FQDESV (reference sequence). Trimming removed 3 bases from V and 0 bases from J, with 9 bases in between. CDR3 bases: TGTGCCAGCAGCTTTTACGGTAGCTCCTACGAGCAGTACTTC. Translating gives CASSFYGSSYEQYF.

The chain links TRBV11-2 to TRBJ2-2; no reliable D call. V lost 7 bases to trimming and J lost 1 base, with 13 bases between them. The germline V gene has CDR1 SGHAT and CDR2 FQNNGV. The CDR3 is 15 amino acids. The CDR3 region is CASTFAGMNTGELFF. CDR3 in DNA: TGTGCCAGCACCTTCGCAGGAATGAACACCGGGGAGCTGTTTTTT.

In the case of this clonotype: At one end, the junction sequence differs from germline, possibly due to a read error. This rearrangement joins TRBV11-3 to TRBJ2-1; TRBD2 might be the D (6 bases). From germline, CDR1 is SGHNT and CDR2 YENEEA. The CDR3 loop spans 15 amino acids. The CDR3 DNA is TGTGTCAGCAGCTTAGTAACTCGCGGGAAGCTTGAGCAGTTCTTC. It codes for CVSSLVTRGKLEQFF.

With respect to this clonotype: The junction and the germline gene differ at one end; a read error may be behind it. The chain combines TRBV11-3 with TRBJ2-1; D not resolved. This CDR3 has 14 amino acids. CDR1 is SGHNT and CDR2 is YENEEA in the germline V gene. CDR3 bases: TGCGTCAGCAGCTTAGATAACCAAGGAGTGGAGCAGTTCTTC. Protein: CVSSLDNQGVEQFF. The whole variable domain, filled in from reference TRBV11-3 and TRBJ2-1, reads EAGVVQSPRYKIIEKKQPVAFWCNPISGHNTLYWYLQNLGQGPELLIRYENEEAVDDSQLPKDRFSAERLKGVDSTLKIQPAELGDSAVYLCVSSLDNQGVEQFFGPGTRLTVL.

This clonotype was counted only a few times. A much larger clone differs by one base, so this may be a read error. This chain joins TRBV12-3 or TRBV12-4 and TRBJ2-1; 11 positions agree with TRBD2. CDR3 length equals 18 residues. Trimming at V came to 5 bases and at J to 6 bases, leaving 15 bases not matched to a gene. The CDR3 reads CASSPRLAGRMSSNEQFF. The CDR3, as DNA: TGTGCCAGCAGTCCACGACTAGCGGGGAGGATGTCGAGCAATGAGCAGTTCTTC.

The genes are TRBV6-5 and TRBJ2-5; no firm D call. The CDR3 covers 13 residues. Trimming pared 9 bases from V and 5 bases from J, leaving 16 bases between. Germline V CDR1 and CDR2: MNHEY, SVGAGI. The CDR3 reads CASDTAVGETQYF. CDR3 DNA: TGTGCCAGTGACACCGCGGTGGGGGAGACCCAGTACTTC.

A word on this clonotype: A much bigger clone sits one base away, suggesting this may be a read error. The chain uses TRBV6-1 and TRBJ1-6; a weak D match, TRBD1 (5 bases). This CDR3 region has 15 residues. Per germline, CDR1 MNHNS and CDR2 SASEGT. The CDR3 DNA reads TGTGCCAGCAGTGAAGGAACAGGAGGAAATTTACCCCTCCACTTT. This translates into CASSEGTGGNLPLHF.

The chain has TRBV2 and TRBJ1-5; perhaps TRBD1 as D (6 bases). Germline V gene lookup returns CDR1 SNHLY and CDR2 FYNNEI. The CDR3 sequence is 17 residues long. V shed 1 base and J shed 6 bases, with 19 bases lying between them. CDR3 bases: TGTGCCAGCAGTGAAGGGGGAGGGGGGACGTTCGCTCAGCCCCAGCATTTT. Its protein product is CASSEGGGGTFAQPQHF.

Of note for this clonotype: Given a much more abundant clone one base away, this may be a read error. V gene TRBV6-5 combines with J gene TRBJ2-1, with a weak D call TRBD2 (8 bases). This CDR3 is 20 amino acids long. The germline V gene has CDR1 MNHEY and CDR2 SVGAGI. The CDR3: CASSYVRGRGGGRTYDEQFF. In DNA form, the CDR3 reads TGTGCCAGCAGTTACGTAAGGGGGCGCGGAGGCGGGAGGACCTACGATGAGCAGTTCTTC.

The table lists this clonotype with many counts. This chain uses TRBV11-1 with TRBJ1-2; D uncertain. V lost 5 bases, J lost 0 bases, and 16 bases lay in between. The CDR3 loop spans 16 amino acids. Per germline, CDR1 SGHAT and CDR2 FQDESV (reference sequence). The CDR3, as DNA: TGTGCCAGCAGCCTCACACCACGCGGGACTAACTATGGCTACACCTTC. This encodes CASSLTPRGTNYGYTF.